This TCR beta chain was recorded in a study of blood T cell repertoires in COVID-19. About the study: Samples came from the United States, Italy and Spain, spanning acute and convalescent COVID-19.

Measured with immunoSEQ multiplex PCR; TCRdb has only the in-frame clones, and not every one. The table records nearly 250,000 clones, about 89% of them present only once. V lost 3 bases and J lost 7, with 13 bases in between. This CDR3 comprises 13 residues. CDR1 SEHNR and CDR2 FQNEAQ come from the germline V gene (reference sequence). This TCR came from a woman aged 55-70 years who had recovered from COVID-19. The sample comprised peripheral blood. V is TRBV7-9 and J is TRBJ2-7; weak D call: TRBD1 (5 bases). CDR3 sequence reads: CASSLQLAGEQYF. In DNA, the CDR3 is TGTGCCAGCAGCTTGCAGCTTGCAGGGGAGCAGTACTTC.